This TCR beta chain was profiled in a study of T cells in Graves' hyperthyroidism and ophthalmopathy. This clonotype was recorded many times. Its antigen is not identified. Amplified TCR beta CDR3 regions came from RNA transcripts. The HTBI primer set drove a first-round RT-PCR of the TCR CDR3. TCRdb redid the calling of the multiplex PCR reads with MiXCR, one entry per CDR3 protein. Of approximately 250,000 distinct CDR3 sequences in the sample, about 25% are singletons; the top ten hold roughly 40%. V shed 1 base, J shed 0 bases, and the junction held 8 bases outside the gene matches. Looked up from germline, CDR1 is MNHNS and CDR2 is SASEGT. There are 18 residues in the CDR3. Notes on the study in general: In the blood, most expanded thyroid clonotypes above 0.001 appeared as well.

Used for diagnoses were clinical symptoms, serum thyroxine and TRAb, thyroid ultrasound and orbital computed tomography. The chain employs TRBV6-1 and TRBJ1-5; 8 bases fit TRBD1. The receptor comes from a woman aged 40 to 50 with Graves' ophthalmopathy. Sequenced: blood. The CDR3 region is CASSEVGTGVHSNQPQHF. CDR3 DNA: TGTGCCAGCAGTGAAGTCGGGACAGGCGTCCATAGCAATCAGCCCCAGCATTTT.